The present entry profiles one TCR beta chain with its context. What it binds is unknown. The sample comes from a study of PD-1 blockade in mismatch repair-deficient tumors. Method: immunoSEQ multiplex PCR; TCRdb's copy keeps in-frame clones and lacks some. The sample has about 63,000 clones, 70% to 90% seen once. Overall study findings and caveats: After pembrolizumab, tumor-resident clones rose rapidly, then generally contracted before radiologic responses.

The TCR-sequenced patients were three responders to pembrolizumab. This specimen was peripheral blood, taken 52 weeks after starting pembrolizumab. The source is an adult with mismatch repair-deficient cancer.

CDR3 protein: CASSLGQANPTDTQYF. The CDR3 nucleotides are TGTGCCAGCAGCTTAGGACAGGCCAATCCCACAGATACGCAGTATTTT. The chain recombines TRBV7-9 with TRBJ2-3; tentatively, D is TRBD1 (6 bases). Trimming left V 1 base short and J 2 bases short, with 13 bases between. This CDR3 contains 16 residues. Germline CDR1 SEHNR, CDR2 FQNEAQ (reference sequence).